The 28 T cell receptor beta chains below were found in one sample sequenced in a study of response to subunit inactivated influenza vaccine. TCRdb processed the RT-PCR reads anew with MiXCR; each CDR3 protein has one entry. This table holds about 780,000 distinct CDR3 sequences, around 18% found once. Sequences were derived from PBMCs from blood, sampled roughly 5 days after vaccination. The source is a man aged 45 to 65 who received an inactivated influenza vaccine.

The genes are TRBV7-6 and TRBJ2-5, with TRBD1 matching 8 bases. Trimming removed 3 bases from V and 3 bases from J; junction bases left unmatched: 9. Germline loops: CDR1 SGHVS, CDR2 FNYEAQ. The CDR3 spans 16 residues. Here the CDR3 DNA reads TGTGCCAGCAGCTTTGGACAGGGTTCTGCGGAAGAGACCCAGTACTTC. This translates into CASSFGQGSAEETQYF.

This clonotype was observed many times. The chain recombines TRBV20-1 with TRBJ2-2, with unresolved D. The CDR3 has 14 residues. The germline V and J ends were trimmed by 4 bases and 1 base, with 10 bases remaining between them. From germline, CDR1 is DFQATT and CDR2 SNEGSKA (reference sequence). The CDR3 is CSAKGPLNTGELFF. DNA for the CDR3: TGCAGTGCTAAAGGGCCCTTGAACACCGGGGAGCTGTTTTTT.

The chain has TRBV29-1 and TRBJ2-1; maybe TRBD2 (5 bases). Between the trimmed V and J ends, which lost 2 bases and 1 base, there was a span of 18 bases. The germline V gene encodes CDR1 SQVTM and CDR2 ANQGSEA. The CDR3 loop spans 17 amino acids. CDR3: CSVESLLSSGSYNEQFF. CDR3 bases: TGCAGCGTTGAATCCCTCCTTTCATCGGGGTCCTACAATGAGCAGTTCTTC.

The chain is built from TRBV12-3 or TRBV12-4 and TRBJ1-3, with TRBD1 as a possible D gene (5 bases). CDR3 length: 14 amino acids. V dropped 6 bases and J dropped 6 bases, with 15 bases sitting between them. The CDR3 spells CASRKTGGENTIYF. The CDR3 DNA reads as TGTGCCAGCAGGAAGACGGGGGGTGAAAACACCATATATTTT.

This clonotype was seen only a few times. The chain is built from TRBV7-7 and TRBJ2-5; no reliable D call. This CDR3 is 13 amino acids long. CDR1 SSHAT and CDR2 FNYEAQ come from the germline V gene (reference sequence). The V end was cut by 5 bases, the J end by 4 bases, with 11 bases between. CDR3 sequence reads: CASSPTWGETQYF. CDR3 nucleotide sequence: TGTGCCAGCAGCCCCACCTGGGGAGAGACCCAGTACTTC. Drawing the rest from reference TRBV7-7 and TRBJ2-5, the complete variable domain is GAGVSQSPRYKVTKRGQDVTLRCDPISSHATLYWYQQALGQGPEFLTYFNYEAQPDKSGLPSDRFSAERPEGSISTLTIQRTEQRDSAMYRCASSPTWGETQYFGPGTRLLVL.

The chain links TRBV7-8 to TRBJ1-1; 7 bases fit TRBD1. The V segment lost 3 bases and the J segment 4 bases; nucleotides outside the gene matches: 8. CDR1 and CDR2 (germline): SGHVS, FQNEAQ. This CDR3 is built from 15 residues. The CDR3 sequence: CASSLGTVWSTEAFF. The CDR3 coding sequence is TGTGCCAGCAGCTTGGGGACAGTCTGGTCCACTGAAGCTTTCTTT.

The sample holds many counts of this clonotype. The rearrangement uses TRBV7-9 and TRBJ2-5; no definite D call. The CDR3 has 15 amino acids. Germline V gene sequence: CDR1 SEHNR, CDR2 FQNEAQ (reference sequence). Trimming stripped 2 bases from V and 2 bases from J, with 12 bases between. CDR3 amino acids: CASSLLPEWQETQYF. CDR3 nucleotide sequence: TGTGCCAGCAGCTTACTCCCGGAGTGGCAAGAGACCCAGTACTTC.

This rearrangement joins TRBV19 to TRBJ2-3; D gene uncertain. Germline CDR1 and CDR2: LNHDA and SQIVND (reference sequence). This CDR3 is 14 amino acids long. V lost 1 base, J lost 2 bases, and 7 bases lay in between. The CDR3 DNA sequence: TGTGCCAGTAGTATAGGCACTGTCACAGATACGCAGTATTTT. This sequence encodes CASSIGTVTDTQYF. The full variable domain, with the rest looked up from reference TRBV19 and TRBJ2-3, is DGGITQSPKYLFRKEGQNVTLSCEQNLNHDAMYWYRQDPGQGLRLIYYSQIVNDFQKGDIAEGYSVSREKKESFPLTVTSAQKNPTAFYLCASSIGTVTDTQYFGPGTRLTVL.

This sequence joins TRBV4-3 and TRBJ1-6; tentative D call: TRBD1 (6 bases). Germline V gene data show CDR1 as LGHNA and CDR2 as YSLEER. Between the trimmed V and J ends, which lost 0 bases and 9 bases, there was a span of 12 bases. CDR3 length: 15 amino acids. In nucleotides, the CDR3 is TGCGCCAGCAGCCAAGATTCACAGGGTACTTCACCCCTCCACTTT. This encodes CASSQDSQGTSPLHF.

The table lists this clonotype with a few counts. The CDR3 here is CASSYQSTDTQYF. CDR3 sequence (DNA): TGTGCCAGCAGTTACCAAAGCACAGATACGCAGTATTTT. The chain recombines TRBV6-2 or TRBV6-3 with TRBJ2-3; D gene unclear. CDR1 is MNHEY, CDR2 SVGEGT, per germline. The germline V and J ends were trimmed by 2 bases and 0 bases, with 3 bases remaining between them. The CDR3 extends over 13 amino acids.

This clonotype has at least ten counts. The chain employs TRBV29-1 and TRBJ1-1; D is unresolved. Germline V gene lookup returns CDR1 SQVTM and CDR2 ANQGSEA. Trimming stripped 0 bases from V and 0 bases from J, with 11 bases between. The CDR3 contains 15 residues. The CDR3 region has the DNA TGCAGCGTTGAAGATTATTGGCCTCTGAACACTGAAGCTTTCTTT. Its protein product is CSVEDYWPLNTEAFF.

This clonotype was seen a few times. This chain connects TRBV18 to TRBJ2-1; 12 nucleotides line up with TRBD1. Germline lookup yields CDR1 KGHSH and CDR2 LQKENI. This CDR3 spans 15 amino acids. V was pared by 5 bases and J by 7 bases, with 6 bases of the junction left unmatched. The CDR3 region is CASSTGTGGTNEQFF. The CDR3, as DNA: TGTGCCAGCTCAACAGGGACAGGGGGCACGAATGAGCAGTTCTTC. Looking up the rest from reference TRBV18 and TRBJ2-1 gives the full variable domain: NAGVMQNPRHLVRRRGQEARLRCSPMKGHSHVYWYRQLPEEGLKFMVYLQKENIIDESGMPKERFSAEFPKEGPSILRIQQVVRGDSAAYFCASSTGTGGTNEQFFGPGTRLTVL.

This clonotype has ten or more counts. The CDR3 DNA sequence: TGTGCCACCAGCAGAGAACGGACTACTATCAATGAGCAGTTCTTC. This gives the protein CATSRERTTINEQFF. This chain joins TRBV15 and TRBJ2-1, with TRBD2 as a possible D gene (6 bases). Trimming took 0 bases from V and 6 from J, leaving 12 bases between them. The CDR3 runs to 15 residues. Germline V gives CDR1 LNHNV, CDR2 YYDKDF (reference sequence).

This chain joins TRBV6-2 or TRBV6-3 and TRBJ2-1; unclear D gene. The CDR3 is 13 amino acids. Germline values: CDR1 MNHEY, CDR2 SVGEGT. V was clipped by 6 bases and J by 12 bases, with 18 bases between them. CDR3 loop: CASRTSLSTGQFF. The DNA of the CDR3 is TGTGCCAGCAGAACGTCGTTGTCTACGGGGCAGTTCTTC.

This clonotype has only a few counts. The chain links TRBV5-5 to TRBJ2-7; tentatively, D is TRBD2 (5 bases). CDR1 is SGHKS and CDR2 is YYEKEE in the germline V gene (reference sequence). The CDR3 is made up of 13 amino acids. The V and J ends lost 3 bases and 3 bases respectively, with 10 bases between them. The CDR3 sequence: CASSWTDFYEQYF. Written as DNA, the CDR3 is TGTGCCAGCAGCTGGACGGACTTCTACGAGCAGTACTTC.

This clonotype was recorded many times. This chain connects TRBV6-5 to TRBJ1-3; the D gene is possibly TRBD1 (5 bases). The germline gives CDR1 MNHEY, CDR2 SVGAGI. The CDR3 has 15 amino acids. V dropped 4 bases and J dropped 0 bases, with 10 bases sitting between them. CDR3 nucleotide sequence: TGTGCCAGCAGTTTCGACAGAAGCTCTGGAAACACCATATATTTT. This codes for CASSFDRSSGNTIYF.

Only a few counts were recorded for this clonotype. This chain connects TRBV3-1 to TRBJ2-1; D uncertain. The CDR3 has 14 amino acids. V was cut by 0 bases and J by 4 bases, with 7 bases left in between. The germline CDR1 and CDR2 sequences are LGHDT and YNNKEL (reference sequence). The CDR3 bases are TGTGCCAGCAGCCAAGATATGGGGTACAATGAGCAGTTCTTC. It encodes CASSQDMGYNEQFF.

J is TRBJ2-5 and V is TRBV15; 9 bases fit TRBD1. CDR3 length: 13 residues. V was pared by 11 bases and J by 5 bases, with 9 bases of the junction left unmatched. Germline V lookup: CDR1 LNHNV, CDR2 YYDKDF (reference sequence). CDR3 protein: CAASGQGYETQYF. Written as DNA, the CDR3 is TGTGCCGCCTCGGGACAGGGTTACGAGACCCAGTACTTC.

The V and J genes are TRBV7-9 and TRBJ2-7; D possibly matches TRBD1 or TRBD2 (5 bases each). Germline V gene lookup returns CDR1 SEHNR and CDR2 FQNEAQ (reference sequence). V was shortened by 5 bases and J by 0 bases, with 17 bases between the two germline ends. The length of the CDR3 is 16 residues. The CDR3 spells CASSPLRGTTSYEQYF. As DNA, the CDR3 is TGTGCCAGCAGCCCCCTTCGTGGGACGACCTCCTACGAGCAGTACTTC.

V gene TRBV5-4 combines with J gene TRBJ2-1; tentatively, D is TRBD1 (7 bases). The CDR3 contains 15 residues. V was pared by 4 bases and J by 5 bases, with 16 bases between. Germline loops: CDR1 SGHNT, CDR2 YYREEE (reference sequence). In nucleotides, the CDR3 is TGTGCCAGCAGCCTTAAGGGGGCGGGGAACAATGAGCAGTTCTTC. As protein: CASSLKGAGNNEQFF.

The CDR3 sequence is CASSLRGVSNEQFF. For the CDR3, the DNA is TGTGCCAGCAGTTTGCGGGGCGTTAGCAATGAGCAGTTCTTC. V and J are TRBV12-3 or TRBV12-4 and TRBJ2-1; D is possibly TRBD2 (6 bases). The CDR3 covers 14 residues. Between the trimmed V and J ends, which lost 3 bases and 6 bases, there was a span of 12 bases.

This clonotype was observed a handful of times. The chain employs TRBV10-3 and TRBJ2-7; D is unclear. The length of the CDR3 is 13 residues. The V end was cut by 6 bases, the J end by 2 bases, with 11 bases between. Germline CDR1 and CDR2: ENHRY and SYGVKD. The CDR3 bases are TGTGCCATCAGCCTCACGGGCCCCTACGAGCAGTACTTC. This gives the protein CAISLTGPYEQYF.

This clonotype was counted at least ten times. The CDR3 here is CASSYVGSTEAFF. In nucleotides, the CDR3 is TGTGCCAGCAGTTACGTAGGGAGCACTGAAGCTTTCTTT. The chain is built from TRBV6-5 and TRBJ1-1, with D hard to call. V lost 2 bases and J 4 bases, leaving 8 bases between the germline ends. Germline values: CDR1 MNHEY, CDR2 SVGAGI. This CDR3 has 13 residues.

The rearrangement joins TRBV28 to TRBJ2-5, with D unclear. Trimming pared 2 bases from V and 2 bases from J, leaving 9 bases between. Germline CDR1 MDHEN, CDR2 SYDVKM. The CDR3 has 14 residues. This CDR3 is CASSLQSPQETQYF. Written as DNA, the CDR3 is TGTGCCAGCAGTTTACAGAGTCCTCAAGAGACCCAGTACTTC.

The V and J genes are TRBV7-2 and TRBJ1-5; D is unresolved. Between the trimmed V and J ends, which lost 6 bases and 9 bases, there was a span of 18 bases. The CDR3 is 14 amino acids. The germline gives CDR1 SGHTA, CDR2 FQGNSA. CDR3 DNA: TGTGCCAGCAGTTCTACGACTGCTCCGGCGCCCCAGCATTTT. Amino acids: CASSSTTAPAPQHF. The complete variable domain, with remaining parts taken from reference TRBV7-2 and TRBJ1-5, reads GAGVSQSPSNKVTEKGKDVELRCDPISGHTALYWYRQSLGQGLEFLIYFQGNSAPDKSGLPSDRFSAERTGGSVSTLTIQRTQQEDSAVYLCASSSTTAPAPQHFGDGTRLSIL.

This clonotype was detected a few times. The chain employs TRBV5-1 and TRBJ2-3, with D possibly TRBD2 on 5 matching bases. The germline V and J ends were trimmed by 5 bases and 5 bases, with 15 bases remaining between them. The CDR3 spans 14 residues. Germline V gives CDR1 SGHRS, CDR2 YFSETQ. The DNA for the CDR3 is TGCGCCAGCAGACTTGGCCCTGGAGGAGATACGCAGTATTTT. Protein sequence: CASRLGPGGDTQYF.

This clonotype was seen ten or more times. The CDR3: CASSRFGRGTYNEQFF. In DNA form, the CDR3 reads TGTGCCAGCAGTCGATTCGGGAGAGGCACCTACAATGAGCAGTTCTTC. The chain recombines TRBV6-1 with TRBJ2-1; weak D call: TRBD2 (6 bases). The V gene's germline CDR1 is MNHNS and CDR2 SASEGT. CDR3 length: 16 residues. V dropped 5 bases and J dropped 2 bases, with 16 bases sitting between them.

The DNA for the CDR3 is TGTGCCAGCAGTGCGCCGGGACAGGGAAATTCACCCCTCCACTTT. Protein product: CASSAPGQGNSPLHF. The rearrangement links TRBV25-1 to TRBJ1-6, with 9 bases aligning to TRBD1. Germline CDR1 reads MGHDK; CDR2 reads SYGVNS. The CDR3 has 15 amino acids. Trimming took 4 bases from V and 7 from J; bases not matched to a gene: 5.